These T cell receptor beta chains were read from a single sample in a study of shared clonotypes between healthy human individuals. Some clones are missing from TCRdb's copy, which holds only in-frame ones; the method was immunoSEQ multiplex PCR. The sample carries about 1,900,000 clones, roughly 95% recorded once. The sample consisted of naive CD8+ T cells sorted from blood. These receptors were taken from a man younger than 35 in good health. The CDR3 runs from the conserved cysteine through the conserved F or W. The size of a clone is reported for some rows only, either as once, few or many, or as a class for expanded clones.

>.|TRBV6-6|TRBJ1-5
CASSYSTENQPQHF
>.|TRBV13|TRBJ2-5
CASSSDRVRETQYF
>.|TRBV15|TRBJ2-2
CATSREGAGGELFF
>many|TRBV30|TRBJ1-1
CAWSVMNTEAFF
>.|TRBV27|TRBJ1-2
CASSPGQGAQGYGYTF
>few|TRBV13|TRBJ1-2
CASSFGTGVLGYTF
>.|TRBV7-2|TRBJ1-1
CASSLWGGGNTEAFF
>.|TRBV25-1|TRBJ2-5
CASSEYGQGALMETQYF
>.|TRBV14|TRBJ2-7
CASSPGPIWEQYF
>.|TRBV6-5|TRBJ1-2
CASSYTGGDYGYTF
>.|TRBV21-1|TRBJ2-7
CASSTLGLAGDTYEQYF
>.|TRBV5-4|TRBJ2-5
CASSPRDQETQYF
>.|TRBV6-1|TRBJ2-2
CASSELSTGELFF
>.|TRBV9|TRBJ2-1
CASSGTGSTYNEQFF
>.|TRBV11-1|TRBJ1-4
CASSPLEGEKLFF
>.|TRBV11-2|TRBJ2-7
CASSLLINSYEQYF
>.|TRBV6-6|TRBJ2-1
CASSYLQGQGDEQFF
>.|TRBV6-5|TRBJ2-7
CASSYSVGQTFYEQYF
>once|TRBV5-8|TRBJ2-5
CASSLAAGGTIETQYF
>.|TRBV27|TRBJ1-2
CASSASTVYGYTF
>.|TRBV6-1|TRBJ2-1
CASTEPGGAQEQFF
>.|TRBV5-5|TRBJ1-6
CASSLGGPGSSYNSPLHF
>.|TRBV6-5|TRBJ2-1
CASSYSAGEAYNEQFF
>once|TRBV7-6|TRBJ2-1
CASSVAGGHYEQFF
>.|TRBV2|TRBJ2-1
CASSEALGYANNEQFF
>.|TRBV6-1|TRBJ1-5
CASTRTVSNQPQHF
>.|TRBV27|TRBJ1-6
CASSLGMGNSPLHF
>.|TRBV6-1|TRBJ1-1
CASSAQPGGANTEAFF
>.|TRBV30|TRBJ1-5
CAWSGAGSVQPQHF
>.|TRBV5-6|TRBJ1-2
CASSLEGIRTLNGYTF
>.|TRBV25-1|TRBJ2-1
CASSASGTDYNEQFF
>.|TRBV6-5|TRBJ2-7
CASSTGSYEQYF
>.|TRBV7-6|TRBJ2-3
CASSWGRDTQYF
>once|TRBV18|TRBJ1-1
CASSPVNVNTEAFF
>.|TRBV28|TRBJ2-1
CASSGASGNEQFF
>.|TRBV27|TRBJ2-2
CASSSLAGAYTGELFF
>.|TRBV6-6|TRBJ2-2
CASSYSLVAAAGELFF
>once|TRBV10-3|TRBJ2-5
CAISGAQWAQETQYF
>.|TRBV7-9|TRBJ2-3
CASSLGPYLAGSTDTQYF
>.|TRBV19|TRBJ1-1
CASTDNTEAFF
>.|TRBV5-1|TRBJ2-7
CASSLTGLAGDLYEQYF
>.|TRBV27|TRBJ2-7
CASSLLAGGSYEQYF
>.|TRBV27|TRBJ2-7
CASSGIGPYEQYF
>.|TRBV10-3|TRBJ1-2
CAISESGTGEDGYTF
>.|TRBV4-1|TRBJ2-7
CASSSLKVDEQYF
>.|TRBV4-3|TRBJ2-7
CASSQERFAVYEQYF
>once|TRBV30|TRBJ2-7
CAYSTGASYEQYF
>.|TRBV4-1|TRBJ2-7
CASSQVAGTSGIYEQYF
>.|TRBV5-8|TRBJ2-7
CASSLEGLGAYEQYF
>.|TRBV7-9|TRBJ2-7
CASIGMSSYEQYF
>.|TRBV9|TRBJ2-5
CASSPSDETQYF
>once|TRBV10-3|TRBJ1-1
CAISEGSGLNTEAFF
>.|TRBV4-1|TRBJ2-2
CASSQELGAGELFF
>.|TRBV7-9|TRBJ2-7
CASSRSEEYEQYF
>.|TRBV6-6|TRBJ2-1
CASSYWDLDEQFF
>.|TRBV6-5|TRBJ2-7
CASRATGAYEQYF
>.|TRBV27|TRBJ2-7
CASSPISPAGTSSHEQYF
>.|TRBV5-4|TRBJ2-7
CASSDGDRAYEQYF
>.|TRBV30|TRBJ2-1
CAWSVDTGTPTFF
>.|TRBV27|TRBJ2-1
CASSTLAGGDNEQFF